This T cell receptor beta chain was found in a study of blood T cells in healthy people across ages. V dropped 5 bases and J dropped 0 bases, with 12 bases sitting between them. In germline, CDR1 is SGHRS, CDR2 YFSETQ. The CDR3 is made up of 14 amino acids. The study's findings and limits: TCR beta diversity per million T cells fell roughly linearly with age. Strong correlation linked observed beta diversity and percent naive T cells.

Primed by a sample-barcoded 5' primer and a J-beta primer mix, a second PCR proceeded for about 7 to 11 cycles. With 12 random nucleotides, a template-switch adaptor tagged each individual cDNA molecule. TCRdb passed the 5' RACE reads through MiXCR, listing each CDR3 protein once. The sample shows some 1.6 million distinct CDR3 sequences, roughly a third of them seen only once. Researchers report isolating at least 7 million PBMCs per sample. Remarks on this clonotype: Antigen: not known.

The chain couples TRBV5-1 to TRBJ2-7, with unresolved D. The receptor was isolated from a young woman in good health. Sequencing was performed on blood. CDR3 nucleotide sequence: TGCGCCAGCAGAAGAAGCCCAGACTCCTACGAGCAGTACTTC. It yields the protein CASRRSPDSYEQYF.